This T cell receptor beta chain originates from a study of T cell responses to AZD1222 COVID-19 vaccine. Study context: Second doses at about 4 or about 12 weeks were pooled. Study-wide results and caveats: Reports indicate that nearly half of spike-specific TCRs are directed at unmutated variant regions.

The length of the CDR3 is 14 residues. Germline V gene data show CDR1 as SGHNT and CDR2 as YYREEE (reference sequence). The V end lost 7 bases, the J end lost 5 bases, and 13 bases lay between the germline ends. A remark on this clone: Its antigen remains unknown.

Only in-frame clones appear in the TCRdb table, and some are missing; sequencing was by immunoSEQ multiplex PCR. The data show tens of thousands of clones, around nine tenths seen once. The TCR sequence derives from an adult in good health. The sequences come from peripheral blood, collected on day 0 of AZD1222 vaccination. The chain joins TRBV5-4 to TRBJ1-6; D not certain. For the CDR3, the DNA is TGTGCCAGCGGGCTCAGATCCGATAATTCACCCCTCCACTTT. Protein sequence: CASGLRSDNSPLHF.